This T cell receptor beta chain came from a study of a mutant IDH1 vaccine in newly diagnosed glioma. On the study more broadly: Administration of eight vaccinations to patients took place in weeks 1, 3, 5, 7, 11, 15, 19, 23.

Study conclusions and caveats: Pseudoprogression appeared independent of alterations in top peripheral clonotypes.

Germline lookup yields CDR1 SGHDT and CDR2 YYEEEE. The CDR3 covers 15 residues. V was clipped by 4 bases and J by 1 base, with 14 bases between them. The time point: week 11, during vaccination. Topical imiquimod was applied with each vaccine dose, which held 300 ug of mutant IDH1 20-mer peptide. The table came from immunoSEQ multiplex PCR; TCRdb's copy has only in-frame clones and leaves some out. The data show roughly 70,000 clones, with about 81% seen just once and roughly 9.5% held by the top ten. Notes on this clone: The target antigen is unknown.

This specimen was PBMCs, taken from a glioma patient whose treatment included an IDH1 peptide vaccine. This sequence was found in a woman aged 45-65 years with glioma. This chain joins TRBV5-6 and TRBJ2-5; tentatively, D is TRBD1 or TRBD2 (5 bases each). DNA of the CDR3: TGTGCCAGCAGCACGGGACCCTCGGGCCAAGAGACCCAGTACTTC. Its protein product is CASSTGPSGQETQYF.